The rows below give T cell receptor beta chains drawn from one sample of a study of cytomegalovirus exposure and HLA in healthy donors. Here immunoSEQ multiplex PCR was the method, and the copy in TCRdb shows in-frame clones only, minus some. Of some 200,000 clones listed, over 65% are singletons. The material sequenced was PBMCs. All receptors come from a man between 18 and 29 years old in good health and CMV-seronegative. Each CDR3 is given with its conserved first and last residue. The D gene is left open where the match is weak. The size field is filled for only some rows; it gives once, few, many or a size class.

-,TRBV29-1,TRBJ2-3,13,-,TGCAGCGCACACAGGGGGAGGGAAGATACGCAGTATTTT,CSAHRGREDTQYF
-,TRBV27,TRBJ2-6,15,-,TGTGCCAGCAGTCCAACTTACTCTGGGGCCAACGTCCTGACTTTC,CASSPTYSGANVLTF
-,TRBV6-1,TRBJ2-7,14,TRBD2,TGTGCCAGCAGCTTACTAGCGGGCTTCGACGAGCAGTACTTC,CASSLLAGFDEQYF
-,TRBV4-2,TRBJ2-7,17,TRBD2,TGTGCCAGCAGCCAAGTTTCTCTAGCGGGAGGGTCCTACGAGCAGTACTTC,CASSQVSLAGGSYEQYF
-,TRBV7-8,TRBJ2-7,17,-,TGTGCCAGCAGCCCAGAAGGGGGCGCCCGGGAGAAACACGAGCAGTACTTC,CASSPEGGAREKHEQYF
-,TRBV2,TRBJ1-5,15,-,TGTGCCAGCAGTGAGGGCCTTTATAGCAATCAGCCCCAGCATTTT,CASSEGLYSNQPQHF
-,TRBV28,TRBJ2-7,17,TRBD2,TGTGCCAGCAGTTTCCTCCGGGGGGAGCGGGCGACCTACGAGCAGTACTTC,CASSFLRGERATYEQYF
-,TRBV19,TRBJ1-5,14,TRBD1,TGTGCCAGTAGCCAGGGGGTCGGGAATCAGCCCCAGCATTTT,CASSQGVGNQPQHF
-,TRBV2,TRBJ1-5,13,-,TGTGCCAGCAGTGAAGGTTTCAGGGGGCCCCAGCATTTT,CASSEGFRGPQHF
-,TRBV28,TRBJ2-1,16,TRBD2,TGTGCCAGCACCTCCCTCAGCGGGAACTCCTACAATGAGCAGTTCTTC,CASTSLSGNSYNEQFF
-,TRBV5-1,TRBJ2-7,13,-,TGCGCCAGCAGGCGGGACTTCACCTACGAGCAGTACTTC,CASRRDFTYEQYF
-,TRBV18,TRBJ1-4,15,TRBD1,TGTGCCAGCTCCCGGGGACAGACCTTTAATGAAAAACTGTTTTTT,CASSRGQTFNEKLFF
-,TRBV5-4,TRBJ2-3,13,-,TGTGCCAGCGGAAAGACTAACACAGATACGCAGTATTTT,CASGKTNTDTQYF
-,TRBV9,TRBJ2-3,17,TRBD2,TGTGCCAGCAGCACCTTATCCGGGACTAGCGGGACAGATACGCAGTATTTT,CASSTLSGTSGTDTQYF
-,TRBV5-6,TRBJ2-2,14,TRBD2,TGTGCCAGCAGCCCGACTAGCGTGGTCGGGGAGCTGTTTTTT,CASSPTSVVGELFF
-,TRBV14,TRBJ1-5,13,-,TGTGCCAGCAGCCAAGATTCTGATCAGCCCCAGCATTTT,CASSQDSDQPQHF
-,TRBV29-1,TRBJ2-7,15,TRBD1,TGCAGCGTTGATAGGGTCAGGGGGCATCAGTACGAGCAGTACTTC,CSVDRVRGHQYEQYF
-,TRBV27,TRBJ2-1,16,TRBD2,TGTGCCAGCAGATCGGGGGGTTTAAGCTCCTACAATGAGCAGTTCTTC,CASRSGGLSSYNEQFF
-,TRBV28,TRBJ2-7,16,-,TGTGCCAGCAGTTTCGAGAGGGCGTGGGGGAGGAGCGAGCAGTACTTC,CASSFERAWGRSEQYF
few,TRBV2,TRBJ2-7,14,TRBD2,TGTGCCAGCAGTGGACTAGCGGGAGGGGATGAGCAGTACTTC,CASSGLAGGDEQYF
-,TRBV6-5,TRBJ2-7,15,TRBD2,TGTGCCAGCAGGGACGGGGGGGCACACTCCTACGAGCAGTACTTC,CASRDGGAHSYEQYF
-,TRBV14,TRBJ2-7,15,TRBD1,TGTGCCAGCAGCCTAGGACAGGGGGCGCCTGGCGAGCAGTACTTC,CASSLGQGAPGEQYF
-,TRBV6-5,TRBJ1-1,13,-,TGTGCCAGCAGTCCACAGAGGAACACTGAAGCTTTCTTT,CASSPQRNTEAFF
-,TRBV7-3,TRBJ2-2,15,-,TGTGCCAGCAGCTTACTTCCAGGGAACACCGGGGAGCTGTTTTTT,CASSLLPGNTGELFF
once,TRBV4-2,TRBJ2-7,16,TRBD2,TGTGCCAGCAGCCAAGATCCGACTAGCGGGAACTACGAGCAGTACTTC,CASSQDPTSGNYEQYF
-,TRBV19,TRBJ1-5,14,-,TGTGCCAGTAGTATCGGACAGATCAATCAGCCCCAGCATTTT,CASSIGQINQPQHF
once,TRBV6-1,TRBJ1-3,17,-,TGTGCCAGCAGTGAAGCCCTTTGGCAGGTTCTCGGAAACACCATATATTTT,CASSEALWQVLGNTIYF
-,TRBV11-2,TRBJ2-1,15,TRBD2,TGTGCCAGCAGCTTCGGACTAGCGGGGTACAATGAGCAGTTCTTC,CASSFGLAGYNEQFF
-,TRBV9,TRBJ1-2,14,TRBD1,TGTGCCAGCAGCGGCCTGGGACAGGGGGGGGGCTACACCTTC,CASSGLGQGGGYTF
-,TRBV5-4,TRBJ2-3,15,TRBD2,TGTGCCAGCAGCTTGAGGGACTACCCGACGGATACGCAGTATTTT,CASSLRDYPTDTQYF
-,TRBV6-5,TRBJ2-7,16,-,TGTGCCAGCAGTTACTCGATCTCCTCCGGATTCGAGGTCAAGTACTTC,CASSYSISSGFEVKYF
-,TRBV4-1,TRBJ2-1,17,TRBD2,TGCGCCAGCAGCCATTCCCAGGGACTAGCAGCATACAATGAGCAGTTCTTC,CASSHSQGLAAYNEQFF
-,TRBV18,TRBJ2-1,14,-,TGTGCCAGCTCAAGCGGACTACTGAACAATGAGCAGTTCTTC,CASSSGLLNNEQFF
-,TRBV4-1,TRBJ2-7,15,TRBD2,TGCGCCAGCAGCCAAGTCGGACTAGCGGCCTACGAGCAGTACTTC,CASSQVGLAAYEQYF
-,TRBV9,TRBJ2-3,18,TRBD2,TGTGCCAGCAGCCTCCGAAAGGAAGCGGGAGGATACACAGATACGCAGTATTTT,CASSLRKEAGGYTDTQYF
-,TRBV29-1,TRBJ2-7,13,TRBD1,TGCAGCGTTGTAGGGACAGGGGTTTACGAGCAGTACTTC,CSVVGTGVYEQYF